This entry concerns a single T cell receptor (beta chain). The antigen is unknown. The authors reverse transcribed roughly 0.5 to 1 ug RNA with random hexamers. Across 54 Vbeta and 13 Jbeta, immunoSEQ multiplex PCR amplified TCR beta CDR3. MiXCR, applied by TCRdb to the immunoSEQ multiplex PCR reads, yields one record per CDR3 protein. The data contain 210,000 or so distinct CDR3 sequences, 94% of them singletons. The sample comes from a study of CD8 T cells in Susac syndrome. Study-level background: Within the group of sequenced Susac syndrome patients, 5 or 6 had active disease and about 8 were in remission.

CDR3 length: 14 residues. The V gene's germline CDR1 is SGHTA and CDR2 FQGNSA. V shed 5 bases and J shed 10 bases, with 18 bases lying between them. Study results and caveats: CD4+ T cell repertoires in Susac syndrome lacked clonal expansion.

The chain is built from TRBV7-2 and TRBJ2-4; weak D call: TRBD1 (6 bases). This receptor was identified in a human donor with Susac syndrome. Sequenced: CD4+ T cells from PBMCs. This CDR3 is CASSPLGAQGIQYF. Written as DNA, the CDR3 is TGTGCCAGCAGCCCCTTGGGAGCCCAGGGGATTCAGTACTTC.